This record covers a single T cell receptor (beta chain). Antigen: not known. Ten milliliters of peripheral blood were drawn from each donor into EDTA-treated tubes. This entry comes from a study of blood T cells in healthy people across ages. The CDR3 is made up of 15 amino acids. From germline, CDR1 is ENHRY and CDR2 SYGVKD. Trimming removed 6 bases from V and 2 bases from J; junction bases left unmatched: 4. With a J-beta primer mix and a sample-barcoded 5' primer, a second PCR ran 7 to 11 cycles. TCRdb ran MiXCR on the 5' RACE reads and lists one entry per CDR3 protein. The sample holds under 2 million distinct CDR3 sequences, roughly 32% seen once. Study results and caveats: Diversity figures derived from one million T cells were judged to underestimate the true value.

The chain has TRBV10-3 and TRBJ2-7; TRBD2 matches at 13 bases. The clonotype comes from a woman aged 25 to 45 in good health. The sequencing sample was made of blood. This chain's CDR3 is CAIRGTSGMAYEQYF. The CDR3, as DNA: TGTGCCATCAGAGGGACTAGCGGGATGGCCTACGAGCAGTACTTC.